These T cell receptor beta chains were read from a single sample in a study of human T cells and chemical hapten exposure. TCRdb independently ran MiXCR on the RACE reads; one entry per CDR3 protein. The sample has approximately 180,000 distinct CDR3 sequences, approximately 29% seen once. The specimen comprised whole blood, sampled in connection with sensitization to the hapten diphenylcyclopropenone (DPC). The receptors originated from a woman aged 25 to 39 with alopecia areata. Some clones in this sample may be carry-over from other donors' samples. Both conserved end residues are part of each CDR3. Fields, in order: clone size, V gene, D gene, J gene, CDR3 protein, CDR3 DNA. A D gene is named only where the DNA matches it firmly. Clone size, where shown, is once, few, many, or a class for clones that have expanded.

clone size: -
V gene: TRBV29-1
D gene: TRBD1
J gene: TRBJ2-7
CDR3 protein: CSVTNPQGAVTYEQYF
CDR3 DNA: TGCAGCGTTACCAACCCACAGGGGGCGGTTACCTACGAGCAGTACTTC

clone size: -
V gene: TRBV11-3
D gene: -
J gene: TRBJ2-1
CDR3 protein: CASSSTLDYPHEQFF
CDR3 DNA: TGTGCCAGCAGCTCTACCCTGGACTACCCCCATGAGCAGTTCTTC

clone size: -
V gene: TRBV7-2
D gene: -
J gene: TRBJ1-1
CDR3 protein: CASSLSVWQENTEAFF
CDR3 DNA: TGTGCCAGCAGCTTAAGCGTGTGGCAGGAGAACACTGAAGCTTTCTTT

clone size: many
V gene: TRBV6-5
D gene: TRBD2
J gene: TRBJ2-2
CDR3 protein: CASRRSGGAGELFF
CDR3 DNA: TGTGCCAGCAGGCGAAGCGGGGGGGCCGGGGAGCTGTTTTTT

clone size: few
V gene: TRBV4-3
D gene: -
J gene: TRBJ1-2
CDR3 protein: CASSQSRLNYGYTF
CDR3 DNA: TGCGCCAGCAGCCAGTCTCGGCTTAACTATGGCTACACCTTC

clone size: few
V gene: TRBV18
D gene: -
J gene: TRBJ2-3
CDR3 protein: CASSPGVEDTQYF
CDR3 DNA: TGTGCCAGCTCACCGGGAGTGGAAGATACGCAGTATTTT

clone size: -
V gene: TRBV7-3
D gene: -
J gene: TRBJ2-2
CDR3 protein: CASSLEVSPARTGELFF
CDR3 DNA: TGTGCCAGCAGCTTAGAGGTGTCGCCGGCGCGCACCGGGGAGCTGTTTTTT

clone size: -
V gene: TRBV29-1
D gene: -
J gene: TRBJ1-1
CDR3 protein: CSATPGPDSTEAFF
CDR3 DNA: TGCAGCGCGACCCCTGGCCCAGATAGTACTGAAGCTTTCTTT

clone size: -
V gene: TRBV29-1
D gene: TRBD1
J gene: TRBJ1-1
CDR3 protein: CSVRVSGTGNTEAFF
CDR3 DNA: TGCAGCGTGAGAGTGTCCGGGACAGGGAACACTGAAGCTTTCTTT

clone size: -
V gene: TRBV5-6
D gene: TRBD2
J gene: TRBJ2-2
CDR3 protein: CASTEMGLLTGELFF
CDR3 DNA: TGTGCCAGCACCGAAATGGGACTACTCACCGGGGAGCTGTTTTTT

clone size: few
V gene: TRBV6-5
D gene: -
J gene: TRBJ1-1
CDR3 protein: CASNTGPMNTEAFF
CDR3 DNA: TGTGCCAGCAATACCGGGCCAATGAACACTGAAGCTTTCTTT

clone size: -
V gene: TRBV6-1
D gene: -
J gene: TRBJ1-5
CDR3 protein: CASWASNQPQHF
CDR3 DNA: TGTGCCAGCTGGGCAAGCAATCAGCCCCAGCATTTT

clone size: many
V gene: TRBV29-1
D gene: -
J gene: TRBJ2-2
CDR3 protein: CSVGENTGELFF
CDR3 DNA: TGCAGCGTTGGGGAGAACACCGGGGAGCTGTTTTTT

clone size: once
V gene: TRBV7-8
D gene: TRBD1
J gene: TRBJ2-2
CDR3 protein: CASSSPGQANTGELFF
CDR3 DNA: TGTGCCAGCAGCTCACCGGGACAGGCGAACACCGGGGAGCTGTTTTTT

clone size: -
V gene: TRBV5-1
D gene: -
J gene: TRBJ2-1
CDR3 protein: CASTMGSSYNEQFF
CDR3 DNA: TGCGCCAGCACAATGGGGTCTTCCTACAATGAGCAGTTCTTC

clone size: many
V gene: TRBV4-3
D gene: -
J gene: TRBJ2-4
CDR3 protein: CARGEAKNIQYF
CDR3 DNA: TGCGCCCGGGGTGAGGCCAAAAACATTCAGTACTTC

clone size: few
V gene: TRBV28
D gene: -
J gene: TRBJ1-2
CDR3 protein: CASSRVNYGYTF
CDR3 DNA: TGTGCCAGCTCCAGGGTTAACTATGGCTACACCTTC

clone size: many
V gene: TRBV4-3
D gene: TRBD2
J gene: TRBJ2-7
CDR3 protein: CASSPTLAGSYEQYF
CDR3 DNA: TGCGCCAGCAGTCCCACACTAGCGGGGTCCTACGAGCAGTACTTC

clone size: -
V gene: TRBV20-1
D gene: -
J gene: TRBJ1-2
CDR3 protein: CSARVDISNYGYTF
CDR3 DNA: TGCAGTGCTAGAGTGGACATCTCTAACTATGGCTACACCTTC

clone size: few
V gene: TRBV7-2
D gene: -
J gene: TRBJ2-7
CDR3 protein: CASSLESGNDEQYF
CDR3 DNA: TGTGCCAGCAGCTTAGAGTCGGGGAACGACGAGCAGTACTTC

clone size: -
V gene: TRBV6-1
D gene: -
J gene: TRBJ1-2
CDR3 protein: CASSLSENYGYTF
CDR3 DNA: TGTGCCAGCAGTTTAAGCGAGAACTATGGCTACACCTTC

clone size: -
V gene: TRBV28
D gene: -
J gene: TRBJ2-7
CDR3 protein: CASSRSGSHSYEQYF
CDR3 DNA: TGTGCCAGCAGCCGATCCGGGAGCCACTCCTACGAGCAGTACTTC

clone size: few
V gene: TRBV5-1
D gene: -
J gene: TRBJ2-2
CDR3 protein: CASSLVGVTLNTGELFF
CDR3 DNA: TGCGCCAGCAGCTTGGTTGGGGTAACCCTTAACACCGGGGAGCTGTTTTTT

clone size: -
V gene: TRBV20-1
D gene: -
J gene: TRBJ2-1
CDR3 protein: CSAAPVTVSYNEQFF
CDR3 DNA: TGCAGTGCTGCCCCGGTGACAGTAAGCTACAATGAGCAGTTCTTC

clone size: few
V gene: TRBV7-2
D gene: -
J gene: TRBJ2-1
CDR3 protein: CASSSLGVAPYNEQFF
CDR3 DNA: TGTGCCAGCAGCTCACTGGGTGTCGCCCCGTACAATGAGCAGTTCTTC